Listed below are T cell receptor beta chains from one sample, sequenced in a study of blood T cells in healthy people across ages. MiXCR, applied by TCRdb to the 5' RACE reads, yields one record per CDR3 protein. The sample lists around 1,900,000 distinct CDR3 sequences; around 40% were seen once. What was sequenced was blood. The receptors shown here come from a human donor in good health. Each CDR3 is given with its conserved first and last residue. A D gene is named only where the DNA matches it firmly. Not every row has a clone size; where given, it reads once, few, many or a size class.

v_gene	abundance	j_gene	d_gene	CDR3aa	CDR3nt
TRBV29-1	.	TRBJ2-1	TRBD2	CSLLRAGTYNEQFF	TGCAGCCTCCTCCGAGCGGGGACCTACAATGAGCAGTTCTTC
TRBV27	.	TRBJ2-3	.	CASSSKLGPRTDTQYF	TGTGCCAGCAGTTCAAAACTCGGCCCACGCACAGATACGCAGTATTTT
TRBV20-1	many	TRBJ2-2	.	CSARSRQIWGTGELFF	TGCAGTGCTAGATCCCGACAGATTTGGGGGACCGGGGAGCTGTTTTTT
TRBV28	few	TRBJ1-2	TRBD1	CASAPGQDHYGYTF	TGTGCCAGCGCACCGGGACAGGACCACTATGGCTACACCTTC
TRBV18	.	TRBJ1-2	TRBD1	CASSPSPDRESNYGYTF	TGTGCCAGCTCACCTTCGCCGGACAGGGAGAGTAACTATGGCTACACCTTC
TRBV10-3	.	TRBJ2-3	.	CAIGGTSTDTQYF	TGTGCCATCGGGGGAACTAGCACAGATACGCAGTATTTT
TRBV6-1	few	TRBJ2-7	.	CASITIGRSYEQYF	TGTGCCAGCATCACAATTGGCCGTTCCTACGAGCAGTACTTC
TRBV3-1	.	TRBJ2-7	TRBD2	CASSYAYGGRNEQYF	TGTGCCAGCAGCTATGCTTACGGGGGGAGGAACGAGCAGTACTTC
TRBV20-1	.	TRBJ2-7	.	CSAGRDRSYEQYF	TGCAGTGCCGGCAGGGATCGCTCCTACGAGCAGTACTTC
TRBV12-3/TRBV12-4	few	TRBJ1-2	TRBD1	CASFTDRGTGYTF	TGTGCCAGCTTTACCGACAGGGGCACTGGCTACACCTTC
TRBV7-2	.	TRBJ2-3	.	CASSFRPLGYRDTQYF	TGTGCCAGCAGCTTTCGTCCCCTCGGGTATCGAGATACGCAGTATTTT
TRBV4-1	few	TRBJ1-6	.	CASSSQGVPSPPLHF	TGCGCCAGCAGCTCCCAGGGAGTTCCGAGTCCACCCCTCCACTTT
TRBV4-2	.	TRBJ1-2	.	CASSQGGEDGYTF	TGTGCCAGCAGCCAAGGCGGGGAGGATGGCTACACCTTC
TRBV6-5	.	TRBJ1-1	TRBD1	CASSRNRGLNTEAFF	TGTGCCAGCAGTCGCAACAGGGGCTTGAACACTGAAGCTTTCTTT
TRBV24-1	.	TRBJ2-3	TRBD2	CATNQRGVDTQYF	TGTGCCACCAACCAGCGGGGGGTGGATACGCAGTATTTT
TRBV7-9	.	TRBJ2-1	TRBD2	CASSSGLALGFF	TGTGCCAGCAGCTCCGGACTAGCTCTAGGGTTCTTC
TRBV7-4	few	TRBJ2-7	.	CASQYGTLAYEQYF	TGTGCCAGCCAATATGGAACACTGGCCTACGAGCAGTACTTC
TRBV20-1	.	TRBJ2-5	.	CSATTRQETQYF	TGCAGTGCTACAACCAGGCAAGAGACCCAGTACTTC
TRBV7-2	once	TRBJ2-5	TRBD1	CASSLHGTGQETQYF	TGTGCCAGCAGCCTACACGGGACAGGACAAGAGACCCAGTACTTC
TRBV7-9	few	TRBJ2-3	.	CASTPFSGGGNTDTQYF	TGTGCCAGCACCCCCTTTTCGGGGGGCGGAAACACAGATACGCAGTATTTT